The rows below give T cell receptor beta chains drawn from one sample of a study of blood T cell repertoires in COVID-19. Sequenced by immunoSEQ multiplex PCR; TCRdb stores in-frame clones only, minus some. Seen here are under 70,000 clones, about nine tenths observed once, and the top ten hold approximately 7.6%. Source material: peripheral blood. The source of these receptors is a woman aged 55-70 years with active or convalescent COVID-19. The CDR3 runs from the conserved cysteine through the conserved F or W. A D gene is named only where the DNA matches it firmly. Only part of the rows carry a size: once, few, many, or a class if the clone is expanded.

V,J,size,D,DNA,CDR3
TRBV19,TRBJ1-5,few,TRBD1,TGTGCCAGTAGTACCCAGACAGGGGGCAATAGCAATCAGCCCCAGCATTTT,CASSTQTGGNSNQPQHF
TRBV5-1,TRBJ1-1,-,-,TGCGCCAGCAGCTTGAATGAGGGCTGGACGAACACTGAAGCTTTCTTT,CASSLNEGWTNTEAFF
TRBV2,TRBJ1-5,few,-,TGTGCCAGCAGTCCGTGGGCGGGTTGGCAGCCCCAGCATTTT,CASSPWAGWQPQHF
TRBV4-3,TRBJ1-3,-,-,TGCGCCAGCAGCCAAGATCCCGGCTCTGGAAACACCATATATTTT,CASSQDPGSGNTIYF
TRBV12-5,TRBJ1-1,-,TRBD1,TGTGCTAGTGGTTTGGAGATATCCCAGGGGGACACTGAAGCTTTCTTT,CASGLEISQGDTEAFF
TRBV10-1,TRBJ1-1,-,-,TGCGCCAGCAGTGTTTACGGGGACACTGAAGCTTTCTTT,CASSVYGDTEAFF
TRBV19,TRBJ1-2,-,TRBD1,TGTGCCAGTAGTAGATCAGACAGGGTCGGGTATGGCTACACCTTC,CASSRSDRVGYGYTF
TRBV28,TRBJ2-7,-,TRBD2,TGTGCCAGCAGTTTGGGGCCGCTAGCGGCCTCCTACGAGCAGTACTTC,CASSLGPLAASYEQYF
TRBV20-1,TRBJ1-1,-,TRBD1,TGCAGTGCTACTGGGACAGGGAAAGCTTTCTTT,CSATGTGKAFF
TRBV9,TRBJ2-1,-,-,TGTGCCAGCAGCGCTTGGCAGGGATCCTACAATGAGCAGTTCTTC,CASSAWQGSYNEQFF
TRBV27,TRBJ1-2,-,TRBD1,TGTGCCAGCAGTCTGACCTCGACAGGGCACTATGGCTACACCTTC,CASSLTSTGHYGYTF
TRBV2,TRBJ2-7,-,TRBD2,TGTGCCAGCAGTCAAACTAGCGGGAGGGTAATCGAGCAGTACTTC,CASSQTSGRVIEQYF
TRBV4-3,TRBJ2-3,few,-,TGCGCCAGCAGCCAAGGAAGACTACTCACAGATACGCAGTATTTT,CASSQGRLLTDTQYF
TRBV28,TRBJ1-2,-,-,TGTGCCAGCAGTTTAGAGGGCTACGGCTACACCTTC,CASSLEGYGYTF
TRBV6-5,TRBJ2-7,-,TRBD2,TGTGCCAGCAGGGGCGGGACTAGCGGCTCCTACGAGCAGTACTTC,CASRGGTSGSYEQYF
TRBV19,TRBJ2-1,-,-,TGTGCCAGTAGGGACCCGGGACTCGGCTACAATGAGCAGTTCTTC,CASRDPGLGYNEQFF
TRBV28,TRBJ1-1,-,TRBD1,TGTGCCAGCAGGCTCCCGACAGGGAGGAACACTGAAGCTTTCTTT,CASRLPTGRNTEAFF
TRBV28,TRBJ1-1,-,TRBD1,TGTGCCAGCTGGAGGGGGCCTGAAGCTTTCTTT,CASWRGPEAFF
TRBV11-3,TRBJ1-1,-,TRBD1,TGTGCCAGCAGCTCGATGGGGGACAGCCCTGAAGCTTTCTTT,CASSSMGDSPEAFF
TRBV2,TRBJ2-7,-,TRBD1,TGTGCCAGCAGTTGGGGTTCGGGACAGGGGGTTGGGGAGCAGTACTTC,CASSWGSGQGVGEQYF
TRBV19,TRBJ2-5,-,TRBD1,TGTGCCAGTAGTCCCTACAGGGGGCAAGAGACCCAGTACTTC,CASSPYRGQETQYF
TRBV28,TRBJ2-5,-,TRBD1,TGTGCCAGCAGTTGGGGACAGGAACGGCGAGAGACCCAGTACTTC,CASSWGQERRETQYF
TRBV18,TRBJ2-2,-,-,TGTGCCAGCTCACCAGCACAGGGTTGGGACACCGGGGAGCTGTTTTTT,CASSPAQGWDTGELFF
TRBV6-5,TRBJ2-1,-,TRBD2,TGTGCCAGCAGCCGTAGCGGGAGGACCTACAATGAGCAGTTCTTC,CASSRSGRTYNEQFF
TRBV3-1/TRBV3-2,TRBJ2-1,-,-,TGTGCCAGCAGTGATTGGACAGCCAATGAGCAGTTCTTC,CASSDWTANEQFF
TRBV28,TRBJ1-2,-,-,TGTGCCAGCAGTACGCTAGTCGACTATGGCTACACCTTC,CASSTLVDYGYTF
TRBV25-1,TRBJ1-1,-,TRBD1,TGTGCCAGCAGGACAGGGGGAGGGACTGAAGCTTTCTTT,CASRTGGGTEAFF
TRBV18,TRBJ1-2,once,-,TGTGCCAGCTCACCATCAGGGTCGGCTGGCTACACCTTC,CASSPSGSAGYTF
TRBV5-6,TRBJ1-4,-,-,TGTGCCAGCAGCGGAATGCGACGGGGTATGGATGAAAAACTGTTTTTT,CASSGMRRGMDEKLFF
TRBV28,TRBJ2-7,-,-,TGTGCCAGCGAGAAGGGGGGGAGCTCCTACGAGCAGTACTTC,CASEKGGSSYEQYF
TRBV5-1,TRBJ2-5,-,-,TGCGCCAGCAGCCGATTTAGAAAAGGGGGTCTGGCACAAGAGACCCAGTACTTC,CASSRFRKGGLAQETQYF
TRBV6-2/TRBV6-3,TRBJ1-2,-,-,TGTGCCAGCAGCCCGCAGGGGTATGGCTACACCTTC,CASSPQGYGYTF
TRBV19,TRBJ2-3,-,TRBD2,TGTGCCAGTAGTATCCCAAGCGGGAGCGGCACAGATACGCAGTATTTT,CASSIPSGSGTDTQYF
TRBV28,TRBJ2-7,-,TRBD1,TGTGCCAGCAGTGGACCGGGACAGGGGGCCTACGAGCAGTACTTC,CASSGPGQGAYEQYF
TRBV28,TRBJ1-2,-,-,TGTGCCAGCTTGCGGGGAGGGGATACTGGCTACACCTTC,CASLRGGDTGYTF
TRBV2,TRBJ1-6,-,-,TGTGCCAGCAGTGATGGACAGAATTCACCCCTCCACTTT,CASSDGQNSPLHF
TRBV19,TRBJ2-2,-,TRBD2,TGTGCCAGTAGTATACTAGCGGGGGGGTTAGCGAACACCGGGGAGCTGTTTTTT,CASSILAGGLANTGELFF
TRBV6-1,TRBJ1-5,-,TRBD1,TGTGCCAGTATACAGGGGAAGGGCAATCAGCCCCAGCATTTT,CASIQGKGNQPQHF
TRBV6-1,TRBJ1-2,-,TRBD1,TGTGCCAGCAGTGAATCTGGGACAGGTGGTTGGGGCTACACCTTC,CASSESGTGGWGYTF
TRBV18,TRBJ2-7,-,TRBD1,TGTGCCAGCTCACTGGGACAGGCGAACTCCTACGAGCAGTACTTC,CASSLGQANSYEQYF
TRBV5-1,TRBJ1-2,-,-,TGCGCCAGCAGCTTGGAAGGGGATCCTGGCTACACCTTC,CASSLEGDPGYTF
TRBV10-3,TRBJ1-5,-,-,TGTGCCATCAGGGGGCAGGGGAGAAGTCAGCCCCAGCATTTT,CAIRGQGRSQPQHF
TRBV28,TRBJ2-7,-,-,TGTGCCAGCAGTTTTTCAGGGCTGGGCAACCGCGAGCAGTACTTC,CASSFSGLGNREQYF
TRBV5-1,TRBJ2-1,-,TRBD2,TGCGCCAGCAGCCTAGACCTAGGGACTAGCTCCTACAATGAGCAGTTCTTC,CASSLDLGTSSYNEQFF
TRBV23-1,TRBJ2-7,once,-,TGCGCCAGCAGTTCTCACCTACCTTATTACTACGAGCAGTACTTC,CASSSHLPYYYEQYF
TRBV30,TRBJ2-4,-,TRBD1,TGTGCCTGGAGTCGCGACAGGGTAACCAAAAACATTCAGTACTTC,CAWSRDRVTKNIQYF
TRBV28,TRBJ1-2,-,-,TGTGCCACCAGGGAGGGACCGAACTATGGCTACACCTTC,CATREGPNYGYTF
TRBV7-9,TRBJ2-1,-,TRBD2,TGTGCCAGCAGCGGGACTAGCGGGAGGGACGCCCAAGAGCAGTTCTTC,CASSGTSGRDAQEQFF